At least ten counts were recorded for the clone carrying this T cell receptor beta chain. Antigen: not known. In making TCR cDNA, 5'RACE template switching added a universal primer site and UMIs to it. TCRdb re-derived calls from the 5' RACE reads in MiXCR, one entry per CDR3 protein. The top ten hold more than 2% of the sample, which has tens of thousands of distinct CDR3 sequences, 5.5% to 7.5% seen once. The data are from a study of T cells after yellow fever vaccination. Overall study findings and caveats: One caveat is that FACS-sorted repertoires could contain abundant clonotypes contaminating from the bulk population. Clones that expanded after primary vaccination mostly reappeared after the booster (roughly 95% CD4, about 91% CD8).

This CDR3 is 14 amino acids long. Trimming took 5 bases from V and 5 from J, leaving 15 bases between them. The starting material was CD4+ T cells sorted from PBMCs, obtained less than 18 days after the first yellow fever vaccination. The J gene is TRBJ2-5, the V gene TRBV12-3 or TRBV12-4; no clear D gene. This receptor was identified in a man aged 18 to 29 who received the YFV17D yellow fever vaccine. CDR3 bases: TGTGCCAGCAGTCTCATAGGCATCGAGGAGACCCAGTACTTC. It codes for CASSLIGIEETQYF.